One sample yielded the 10 T cell receptor beta chains listed below, sequenced in a study of blood T cells in healthy people across ages (dated by TCRdb to the mid-2010s). Libraries were made using 5' RACE. The sample was run on an Illumina HiSeq 2500. A second roughly 6 to 11 cycle PCR used a sample-barcoded 5' primer and a J-beta primer mix. Clones were called with MiXCR by TCRdb after fastp trimmed the public reads at Q25, and only in-frame beta chains were retained. Here each entry gathers all rows of one CDR3 protein and keeps the most common genes and DNA. The sample profile shows 1.5 million to 2 million distinct CDR3 sequences; roughly 27% of them were found once. The top ten constitute more than 6% of the sample. Material for sequencing was blood. These receptors were obtained from a young woman in good health.

V is TRBV3-1 and J is TRBJ2-1; no clear D. V was trimmed by 3 bases and J by 6 bases, leaving 18 bases between them. This CDR3 is 16 amino acids long. Germline V gene lookup returns CDR1 LGHDT and CDR2 YNNKEL (reference sequence). The CDR3 region is CASSHGSAVSSNEQFF. The DNA of the CDR3 is TGTGCCAGCAGCCATGGATCAGCCGTTTCTAGCAATGAGCAGTTCTTC.

The gene calls are TRBV4-1 and TRBJ1-5; D call uncertain. V lost 2 bases, J lost 2 bases, and 22 bases lay in between. Germline CDR1 MGHRA, CDR2 YSYEKL. The CDR3 consists of 19 residues. DNA for the CDR3: TGCGCCAGCAGCCAATATTTTGACATCAGCTATGGGGGCAATCAGCCCCAGCATTTT. Its protein is CASSQYFDISYGGNQPQHF.

The sample holds a few counts of this clonotype. The chain recombines TRBV5-1 with TRBJ1-2; 7 positions match TRBD1. The V gene's germline CDR1 is SGHRS and CDR2 YFSETQ. Losses at the gene ends were 4 bases for V and 5 bases for J; bases not matched to a gene: 11. This CDR3 region has 15 residues. The chain's CDR3 is CASSPEGQSTYGYTF. CDR3 sequence (DNA): TGCGCCAGCAGCCCGGAGGGACAGAGTACTTATGGCTACACCTTC.

This clonotype was seen only once. The chain carries TRBV6-6 and TRBJ1-3, with D possibly being TRBD1 (5 bases). Germline CDR1 is MNHNY and CDR2 is SVGAGI (reference sequence). Trimming shortened V by 10 bases and J by 2 bases, and 9 bases separated the two germline ends. The CDR3 spans 12 residues. The CDR3, as DNA: TGTGCCACCGGGACGCCTGGAAACACCATATATTTT. Protein product: CATGTPGNTIYF.

This rearrangement joins TRBV5-1 to TRBJ2-1; D unresolved. The CDR3 loop spans 15 amino acids. Between the trimmed V and J ends, which lost 3 bases and 4 bases, there was a span of 14 bases. Germline V gene sequence: CDR1 SGHRS, CDR2 YFSETQ. This chain's CDR3 is CASSSLPPGYNEQFF. In DNA form, the CDR3 reads TGCGCCAGCAGCTCCCTCCCCCCCGGGTACAATGAGCAGTTCTTC. Full variable domain (remainder filled in from reference TRBV5-1 and TRBJ2-1): KAGVTQTPRYLIKTRGQQVTLSCSPISGHRSVSWYQQTPGQGLQFLFEYFSETQRNKGNFPGRFSGRQFSNSRSEMNVSTLELGDSALYLCASSSLPPGYNEQFFGPGTRLTVL.

A word on this clonotype: Germline is not matched at one junction end, which may reflect a read error. The genes are TRBV20-1 and TRBJ2-4; D call uncertain. The J call is doubtful: the DNA matches TRBJ2-7 better. This CDR3 comprises 15 residues. CDR1 and CDR2 from the germline V gene are DFQATT and SNEGSKA (reference sequence). As DNA, the CDR3 is TGCAGTGCTGGAGAGGCCGAGAGACCTTACTACGAGCAGTACTTC. Its translation: CSAGEAERPYYEQYF.

This clonotype was detected ten times or more. V and J are TRBV28 and TRBJ2-5; D uncertain. The V gene lost 4 bases and the J gene lost 5 bases, with 8 bases spanning the gap. Germline CDR1 and CDR2: MDHEN and SYDVKM. The CDR3 extends over 12 amino acids. CDR3 nucleotide sequence: TGTGCCAGCAGTTCTCCAAGGGAGACCCAGTACTTC. Translation gives CASSSPRETQYF.

This clonotype has just a few counts. V is TRBV10-3 and J is TRBJ1-5, with unresolved D. Trimming took 10 bases from V and 3 from J, leaving 13 bases between them. The CDR3 extends over 13 amino acids. Per the germline V gene, CDR1 is ENHRY and CDR2 is SYGVKD. This CDR3 is CATGAGPNQPQHF. The DNA for the CDR3 is TGTGCCACGGGAGCCGGACCCAATCAGCCCCAGCATTTT.

This clonotype was seen many times. This chain uses TRBV4-3 with TRBJ2-7, with TRBD2 identical over 7 bases. V shed 0 bases, J shed 3 bases, and the junction held 8 bases outside the gene matches. Germline loops: CDR1 LGHNA, CDR2 YSLEER. There are 16 residues in the CDR3. The CDR3 coding sequence is TGCGCCAGCAGCCAAGAGGTCCCTAGCGGCAGCTACGAGCAGTACTTC. Translation: CASSQEVPSGSYEQYF.

A remark on this clonotype: This may be a read error: a much more frequent sequence differs by one nucleotide. V is TRBV7-2 and J is TRBJ1-1; no reliable D call. The CDR3 extends over 13 amino acids. Germline V gives CDR1 SGHTA, CDR2 FQGNSA. Trimming left V 2 bases short and J 4 bases short, with 8 bases between. DNA for the CDR3: TGTGCCAGCAGCTTATGGGAAGGCACTGAAGCTTTCTTT. Protein: CASSLWEGTEAFF.